This TCR beta chain was recovered during a study of OX40 agonist ivuxolimab in advanced cancers. Study-wide background: People in dose escalation had one of these cancers: hepatocellular carcinoma, melanoma, renal cell or head and neck cancer. Patients achieving partial responses numbered three: one hepatocellular carcinoma case and two cutaneous melanoma cases.

A word on this clone: Its antigen is still unknown.

The repertoire was sequenced with immunoSEQ multiplex PCR; TCRdb's copy has only in-frame clones and lacks some. Found here are about 58,000 clones, more than 75% of them singletons; the top ten hold approximately 1.2%. Study results and caveats: In the expanded peripheral T cells, antigen specificity was never determined.

Patients who had autoimmune disease history or got systemic immunosuppression were left out. The CDR3 has 18 residues. From germline, CDR1 is LNHDA and CDR2 SQIVND (reference sequence). The V and J ends lost 0 bases and 0 bases respectively, with 15 bases between them. The clonotype originates from an adult with an advanced solid tumor such as melanoma, head and neck, liver or kidney cancer. The chain couples TRBV19 to TRBJ2-1, with a possible D match to TRBD1 (6 bases). The sample in question was CD4+ or CD8+ T cells sorted from blood, obtained in a trial of the OX40 agonist ivuxolimab. This CDR3 is CASSIEWGQSLSYNEQFF. Written as DNA, the CDR3 is TGTGCCAGTAGTATAGAATGGGGACAATCCCTCTCCTACAATGAGCAGTTCTTC. Combining the CDR3 with reference TRBV19 and TRBJ2-1 gives the whole variable domain DGGITQSPKYLFRKEGQNVTLSCEQNLNHDAMYWYRQDPGQGLRLIYYSQIVNDFQKGDIAEGYSVSREKKESFPLTVTSAQKNPTAFYLCASSIEWGQSLSYNEQFFGPGTRLTVL.